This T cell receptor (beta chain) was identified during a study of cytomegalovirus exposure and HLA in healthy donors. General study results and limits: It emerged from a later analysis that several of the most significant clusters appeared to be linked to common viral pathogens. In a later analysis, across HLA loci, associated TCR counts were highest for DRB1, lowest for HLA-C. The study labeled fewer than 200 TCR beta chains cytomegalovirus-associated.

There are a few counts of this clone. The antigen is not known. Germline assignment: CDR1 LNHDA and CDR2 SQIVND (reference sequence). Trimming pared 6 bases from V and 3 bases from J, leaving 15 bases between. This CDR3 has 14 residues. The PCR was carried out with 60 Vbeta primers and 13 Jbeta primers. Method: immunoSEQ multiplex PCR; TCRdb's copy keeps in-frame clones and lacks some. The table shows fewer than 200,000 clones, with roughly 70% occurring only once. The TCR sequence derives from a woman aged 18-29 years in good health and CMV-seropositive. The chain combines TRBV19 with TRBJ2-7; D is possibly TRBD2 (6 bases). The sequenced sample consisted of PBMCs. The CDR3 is CASRQGGVNYEQYF. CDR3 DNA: TGTGCCAGTAGGCAAGGCGGGGTGAACTACGAGCAGTACTTC. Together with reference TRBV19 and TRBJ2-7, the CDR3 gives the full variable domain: DGGITQSPKYLFRKEGQNVTLSCEQNLNHDAMYWYRQDPGQGLRLIYYSQIVNDFQKGDIAEGYSVSREKKESFPLTVTSAQKNPTAFYLCASRQGGVNYEQYFGPGTRLTVT.